This T cell receptor delta chain is from a study of gamma-delta chains in newborns, infants, children. The overall study: Microbial exposure reportedly drives polyclonal innate γδ T cell expansion after birth.

A few counts support this clone. V was clipped by 1 base and J by 8 bases, with 29 bases between them. This CDR3 is 19 amino acids long. Germline CDR1 reads TSWWSYY; CDR2 reads QGS. TCRdb fed the reads to CATT. Of around 5,200 delta-chain clones detected, 13% to 15% appear once; the ten largest clones hold 20% to 25%. The sample here was blood, taken at baseline. The chain recombines TRDV1 with TRDJ1, with D perhaps TRDD3 (5 bases). This clonotype was obtained from a child who was a newborn, infant or young child, either healthy, febrile or measles-vaccinated (not recorded which). CDR3 sequence reads: CALGEPEFPRIWCLEKLIF. DNA of the CDR3: TGTGCTCTTGGGGAACCAGAATTCCCCCGGATATGGTGTTTGGAAAAACTCATCTTT.